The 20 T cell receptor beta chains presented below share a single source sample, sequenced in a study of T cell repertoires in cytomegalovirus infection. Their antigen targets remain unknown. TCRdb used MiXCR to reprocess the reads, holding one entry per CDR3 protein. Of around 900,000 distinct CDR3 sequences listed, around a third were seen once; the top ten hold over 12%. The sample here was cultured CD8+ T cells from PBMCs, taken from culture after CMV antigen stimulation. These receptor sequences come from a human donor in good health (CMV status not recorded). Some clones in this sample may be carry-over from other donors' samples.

DNA for the CDR3: TGTGCCAGCAGTTCTAGACTAGGGGGCGCCAAGGCCAACGTCCTGACTTTC. Its protein product is CASSSRLGGAKANVLTF. The rearrangement links TRBV27 to TRBJ2-6, with D possibly TRBD1 on 7 matching bases. The CDR3 covers 17 residues. Germline V lookup: CDR1 MNHEY, CDR2 SMNVEV (reference sequence). Trimming pared 4 bases from V and 6 bases from J, leaving 19 bases between.

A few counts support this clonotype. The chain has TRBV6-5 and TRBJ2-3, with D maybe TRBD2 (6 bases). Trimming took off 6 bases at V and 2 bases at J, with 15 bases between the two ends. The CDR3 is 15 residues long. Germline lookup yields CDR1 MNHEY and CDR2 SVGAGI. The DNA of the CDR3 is TGTGCCAGCAGGTCGGGGGTCTACCTCACAGATACGCAGTATTTT. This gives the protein CASRSGVYLTDTQYF.

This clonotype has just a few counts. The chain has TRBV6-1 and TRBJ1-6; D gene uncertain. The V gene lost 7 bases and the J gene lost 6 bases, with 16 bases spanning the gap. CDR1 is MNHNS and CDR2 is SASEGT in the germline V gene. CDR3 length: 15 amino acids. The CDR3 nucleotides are TGTGCCAGCACACCCGCTACGGGGAGTAATTCACCCCTCCACTTT. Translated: CASTPATGSNSPLHF.

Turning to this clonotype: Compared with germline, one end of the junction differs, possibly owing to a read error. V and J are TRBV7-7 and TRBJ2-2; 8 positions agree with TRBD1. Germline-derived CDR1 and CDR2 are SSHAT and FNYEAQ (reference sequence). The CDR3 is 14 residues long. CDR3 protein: CASSFGQGVGELFF. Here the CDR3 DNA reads TGTGCTAGCAGTTTCGGACAGGGAGTCGGGGAGCTGTTTTTT.

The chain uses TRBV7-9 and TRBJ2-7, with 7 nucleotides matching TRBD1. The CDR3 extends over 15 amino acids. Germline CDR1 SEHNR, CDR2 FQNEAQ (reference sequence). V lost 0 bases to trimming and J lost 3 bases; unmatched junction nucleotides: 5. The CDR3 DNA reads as TGTGCCAGCAGCTTAGCCAACAGGGGCAGCTACGAGCAGTACTTC. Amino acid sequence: CASSLANRGSYEQYF.

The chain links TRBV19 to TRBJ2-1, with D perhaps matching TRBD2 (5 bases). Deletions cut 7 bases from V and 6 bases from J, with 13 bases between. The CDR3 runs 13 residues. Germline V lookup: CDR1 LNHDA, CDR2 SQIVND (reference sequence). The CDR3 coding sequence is TGTGCCAGTACCGGAGAGGGTAGCAATGAGCAGTTCTTC. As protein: CASTGEGSNEQFF.

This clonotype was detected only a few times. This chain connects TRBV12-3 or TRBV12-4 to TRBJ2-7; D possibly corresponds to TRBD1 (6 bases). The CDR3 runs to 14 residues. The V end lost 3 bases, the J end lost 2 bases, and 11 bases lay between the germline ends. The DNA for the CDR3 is TGTGCCAGCAGTTTTGGGCAGGGGACCTACGAGCAGTACGTC. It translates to CASSFGQGTYEQYV.

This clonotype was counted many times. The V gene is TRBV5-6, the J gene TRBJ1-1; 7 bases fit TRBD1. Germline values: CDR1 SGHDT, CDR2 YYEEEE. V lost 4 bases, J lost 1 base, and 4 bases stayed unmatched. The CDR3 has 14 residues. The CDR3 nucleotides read TGTGCCAGCAGCCCCGGGACAGCGAACACTGAAGCTTTCTTT. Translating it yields CASSPGTANTEAFF.

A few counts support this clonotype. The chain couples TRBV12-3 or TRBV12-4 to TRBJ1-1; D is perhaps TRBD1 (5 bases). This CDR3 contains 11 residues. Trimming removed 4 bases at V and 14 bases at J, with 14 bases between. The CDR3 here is CASSSGKGTFF. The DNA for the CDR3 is TGTGCCAGCAGTTCAGGGAAAGGCACCTTCTTT.

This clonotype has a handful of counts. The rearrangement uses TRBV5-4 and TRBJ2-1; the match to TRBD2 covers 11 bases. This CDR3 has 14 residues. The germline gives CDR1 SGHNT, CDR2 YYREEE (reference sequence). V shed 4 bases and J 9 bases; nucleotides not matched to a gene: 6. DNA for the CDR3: TGTGCCAGCAGCGGTAGCGGGGGGGCTGTTGAGCAGTTCTTC. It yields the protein CASSGSGGAVEQFF.

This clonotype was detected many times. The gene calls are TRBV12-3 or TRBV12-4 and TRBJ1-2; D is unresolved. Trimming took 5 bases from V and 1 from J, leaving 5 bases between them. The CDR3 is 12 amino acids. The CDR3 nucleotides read TGTGCCAGCAGTCCCTATAACTATGGCTACACCTTC. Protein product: CASSPYNYGYTF.

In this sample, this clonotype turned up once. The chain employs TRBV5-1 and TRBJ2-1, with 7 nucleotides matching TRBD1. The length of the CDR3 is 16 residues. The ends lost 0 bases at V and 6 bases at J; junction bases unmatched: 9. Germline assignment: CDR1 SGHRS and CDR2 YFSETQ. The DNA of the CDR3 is TGCGCCAGCAGCTTGGTAAGCACAGGGGCCCCCAATGAGCAGTTCTTC. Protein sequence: CASSLVSTGAPNEQFF.

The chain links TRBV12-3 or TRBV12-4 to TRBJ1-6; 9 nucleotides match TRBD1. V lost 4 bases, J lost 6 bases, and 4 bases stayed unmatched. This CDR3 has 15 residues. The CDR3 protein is CASSSTGGFNSPLHF. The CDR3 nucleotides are TGTGCCAGCAGTTCCACAGGGGGCTTTAATTCACCCCTCCACTTT.

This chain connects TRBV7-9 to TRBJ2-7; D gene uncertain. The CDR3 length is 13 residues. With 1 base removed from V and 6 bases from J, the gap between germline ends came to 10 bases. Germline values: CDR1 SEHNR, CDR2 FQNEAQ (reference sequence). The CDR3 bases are TGTGCCAGCAGCTTAGGTCCTTCCACCGAGCAGTACTTC. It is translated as CASSLGPSTEQYF.

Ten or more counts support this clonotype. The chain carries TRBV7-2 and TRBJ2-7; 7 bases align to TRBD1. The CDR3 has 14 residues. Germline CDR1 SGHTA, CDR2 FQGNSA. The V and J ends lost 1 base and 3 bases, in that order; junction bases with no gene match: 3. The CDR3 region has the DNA TGTGCCAGCAGCTTAGACAGGGGCCACTACGAGCAGTACGTC. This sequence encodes CASSLDRGHYEQYV.

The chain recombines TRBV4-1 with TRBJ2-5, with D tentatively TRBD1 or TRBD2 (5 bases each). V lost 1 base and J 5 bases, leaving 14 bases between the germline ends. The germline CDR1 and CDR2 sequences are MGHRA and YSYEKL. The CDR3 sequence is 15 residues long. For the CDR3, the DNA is TGCGCCAGCAGCCAAGGAGGGGCGTTCGAGGAGACCCAGTACTTC. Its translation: CASSQGGAFEETQYF.

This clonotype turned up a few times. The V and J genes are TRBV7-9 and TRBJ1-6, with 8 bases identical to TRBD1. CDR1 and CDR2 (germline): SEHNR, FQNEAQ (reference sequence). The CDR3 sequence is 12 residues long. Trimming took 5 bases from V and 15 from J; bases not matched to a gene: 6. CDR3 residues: CASSPTGGILHF. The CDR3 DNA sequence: TGTGCCAGCAGCCCAACAGGGGGAATCCTCCACTTT.

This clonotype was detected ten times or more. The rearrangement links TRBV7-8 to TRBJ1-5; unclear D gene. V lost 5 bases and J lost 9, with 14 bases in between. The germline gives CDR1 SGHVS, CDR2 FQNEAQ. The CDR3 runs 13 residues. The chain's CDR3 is CASSPGRRLPQHF. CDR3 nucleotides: TGTGCCAGCAGCCCTGGGCGACGGCTGCCCCAGCATTTT.

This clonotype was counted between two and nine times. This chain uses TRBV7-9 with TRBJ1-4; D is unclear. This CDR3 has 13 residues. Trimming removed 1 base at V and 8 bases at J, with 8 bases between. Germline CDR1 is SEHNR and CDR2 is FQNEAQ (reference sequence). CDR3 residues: CASSLVGREKLFF. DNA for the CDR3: TGTGCCAGCAGCTTAGTCGGAAGGGAAAAACTGTTTTTT.

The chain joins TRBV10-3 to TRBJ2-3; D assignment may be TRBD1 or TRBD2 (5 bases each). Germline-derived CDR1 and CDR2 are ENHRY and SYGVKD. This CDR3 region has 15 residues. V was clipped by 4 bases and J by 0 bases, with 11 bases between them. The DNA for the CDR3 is TGTGCCATCAGTGGAGGGGTAGGGAGCACAGATACGCAGTATTTT. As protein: CAISGGVGSTDTQYF.